Shown below are 21 T cell receptor beta chains from a single sample sequenced in a study of blood T cells in healthy people across ages. Alongside a J-beta primer mix, a sample-barcoded 5' primer served in a second PCR lasting 7 to 11 cycles. Via MiXCR, TCRdb re-called the 5' RACE reads, giving one row per CDR3 protein. The sample consists of about 580,000 distinct CDR3 sequences, around half of them appearing once. The specimen was blood. These receptors came from an older man in good health.

This chain uses TRBV10-3 with TRBJ2-5; D gene ambiguous. CDR1 is ENHRY and CDR2 is SYGVKD in the germline V gene. The CDR3 covers 12 residues. Trimming removed 1 base from V and 11 bases from J, with 11 bases in between. The CDR3 region is CAISEFKNEQYF. The CDR3 DNA follows: TGTGCCATCAGTGAGTTTAAAAATGAGCAGTACTTC.

This sequence joins TRBV12-3 or TRBV12-4 and TRBJ2-1; D gene unclear. The CDR3 runs to 16 residues. Trimming stripped 3 bases from V and 5 bases from J, with 17 bases between. For the CDR3, the DNA is TGTGCCAGCAGTTTCCCTACTATCGGATACGACAATGAGCAGTTCTTC. It translates to CASSFPTIGYDNEQFF.

Worth noting for this clonotype: A much larger clone differs from this one at a single base, so this may be a read error. CDR3 amino acids: CTSSYGGRDEQFF. The CDR3 coding sequence is TGTACCAGCAGTTACGGGGGTAGGGATGAGCAGTTCTTC. The chain combines TRBV6-6 with TRBJ2-1; D is possibly TRBD2 (6 bases). CDR1 is MNHNY, CDR2 SVGAGI, per germline (reference sequence). This CDR3 region has 13 residues.

This chain uses TRBV4-3 with TRBJ2-1; unclear D gene. The CDR3 consists of 15 residues. Germline values: CDR1 LGHNA, CDR2 YSLEER. V dropped 1 base and J dropped 6 bases, with 13 bases sitting between them. DNA for the CDR3: TGCGCCAGCAGCCAAGCCCTTCCTCCGGGCAATGAGCAGTTCTTC. It translates to CASSQALPPGNEQFF.

The gene calls are TRBV7-9 and TRBJ1-2; D possibly corresponds to TRBD1 (6 bases). V was pared by 2 bases and J by 3 bases, with 13 bases between. The CDR3 is 15 residues long. Looked up from germline, CDR1 is SEHNR and CDR2 is FQNEAQ (reference sequence). Written as DNA, the CDR3 is TGTGCCAGCAGCTTATGGGGGGCGCAGGACTATGGCTACACCTTC. Its translation is CASSLWGAQDYGYTF. The full variable domain, rest sourced from reference TRBV7-9 and TRBJ1-2, is DTGVSQNPRHKITKRGQNVTFRCDPISEHNRLYWYRQTLGQGPEFLTYFQNEAQLEKSRLLSDRFSAERPKGSFSTLEIQRTEQGDSAMYLCASSLWGAQDYGYTFGSGTRLTVV.

This chain connects TRBV4-1 to TRBJ1-2; the match to TRBD1 covers 9 bases. CDR1 and CDR2 from the germline V gene are MGHRA and YSYEKL. V lost 3 bases to trimming and J lost 6 bases; unmatched junction nucleotides: 2. This CDR3 spans 13 amino acids. CDR3 nucleotides: TGCGCCAGCAGCCACGGGGACAGGGATGGCTACACCTTC. Amino acid sequence: CASSHGDRDGYTF.

The rearrangement joins TRBV11-2 to TRBJ1-6; D uncertain. Germline CDR1 is SGHAT and CDR2 is FQNNGV. There are 13 residues in the CDR3. Trimming cost V 1 base and J 12 bases, with 10 bases left between them. As DNA, the CDR3 is TGTGCCAGCAGCTTAGCCCCGGACTTACCCCTCCACTTT. Its protein is CASSLAPDLPLHF.

This clonotype was found once. The chain is built from TRBV5-1 and TRBJ1-4, with D possibly being TRBD1 (5 bases). Trimming took off 2 bases at V and 7 bases at J, with 21 bases between the two ends. The CDR3 has 17 residues. Germline V lookup: CDR1 SGHRS, CDR2 YFSETQ. CDR3 residues: CASSFLDGGREGEKLFF. In nucleotides, the CDR3 is TGCGCCAGCAGCTTCCTGGACGGGGGGAGAGAAGGTGAAAAACTGTTTTTT.

Of note for this clonotype: One junction end disagrees with the germline gene, perhaps due to a read error. The rearrangement uses TRBV12-3 or TRBV12-4 and TRBJ1-4; no clear D gene. The CDR3 contains 14 residues. Written as DNA, the CDR3 is TGTGCCAGCAGCTTAGATACGACTAATGAAAAACTGTTTTTT. Its protein is CASSLDTTNEKLFF.

This clonotype has a handful of counts. A much larger clone is a single base away; this may be a read error. The V call is TRBV4-3, the J call TRBJ1-1; the match to TRBD1 covers 9 bases. The CDR3 spans 16 residues. Germline V gene sequence: CDR1 LGHNA, CDR2 YSLEER. The CDR3 DNA reads as TGCACCAGCAGCCAAGGGCAGGGACAGGGACGCACTGAAGCTTTCTTT. It encodes CTSSQGQGQGRTEAFF.

V usage is TRBV28 and J usage is TRBJ2-5; 7 nucleotides line up with TRBD2. The J call is uncertain, as TRBJ2-7 better fits the DNA end. Germline CDR1 and CDR2: MDHEN and SYDVKM. The CDR3 runs 14 residues. The CDR3, as DNA: TGTGCCAGCAGTTTGAGGACTAGAGACTACGAGCAGTACTTC. Translated, it gives CASSLRTRDYEQYF.

V is TRBV27 and J is TRBJ2-5; 9 bases line up with TRBD1. V lost 4 bases, J lost 4 bases, and 13 bases stayed unmatched. This CDR3 is built from 17 residues. Germline V CDR1 and CDR2: MNHEY, SMNVEV (reference sequence). CDR3 loop: CASSSWGTGSRGETQYF. The CDR3 coding sequence is TGTGCCAGCAGTTCCTGGGGGACAGGGTCTAGGGGAGAGACCCAGTACTTC.

This clonotype was detected many times. The rearrangement links TRBV6-5 to TRBJ2-3, with TRBD1 as a possible D gene (5 bases). Trimming removed 5 bases from V and 6 bases from J, with 12 bases in between. The CDR3 covers 13 residues. Germline V gene sequence: CDR1 MNHEY, CDR2 SVGAGI. The CDR3 nucleotides are TGTGCCAGCAGTACCCAGGGTATGGATACGCAGTATTTT. Encoded protein: CASSTQGMDTQYF.

This clonotype was counted only a few times. The DNA for the CDR3 is TGTGCCAGCAGCGTAGCACAGAACTATGGCTACACCTTC. Translated: CASSVAQNYGYTF. V is TRBV9 and J is TRBJ1-2, with D hard to call. Per germline, CDR1 SGDLS and CDR2 YYNGEE. V was trimmed by 0 bases and J by 2 bases, leaving 5 bases between them. The CDR3 is 13 amino acids.

The CDR3 DNA follows: TGTGCCAGCAGCCTCGGACGAGCGCCCAACAATGAGCAGTTCTTC. Translated: CASSLGRAPNNEQFF. J is TRBJ2-1 and V is TRBV11-1; D unresolved. The V end lost 5 bases, the J end lost 5 bases, and 16 bases lay between the germline ends. CDR1 and CDR2 from the germline V gene are SGHAT and FQDESV (reference sequence). The CDR3 sequence is 15 residues long. Supplemented by reference TRBV11-1 and TRBJ2-1, the full variable domain reads EAEVAQSPRYKITEKSQAVAFWCDPISGHATLYWYRQILGQGPELLVQFQDESVVDDSQLPKDRFSAERLKGVDSTLKIQPAELGDSAMYLCASSLGRAPNNEQFFGPGTRLTVL.

The chain joins TRBV20-1 to TRBJ2-1, with 14 bases fitting TRBD2. The tail of the sequence fits TRBJ2-7 better, so the J call may be wrong. Germline loops: CDR1 DFQATT, CDR2 SNEGSKA (reference sequence). The CDR3 extends over 15 amino acids. Here the CDR3 reads CSVGTSGGFSYEQYF. DNA of the CDR3: TGCAGCGTTGGGACTAGCGGGGGTTTCTCCTACGAGCAGTACTTC.

This clonotype was recorded a few times. The chain recombines TRBV20-1 with TRBJ2-3, with 8 bases fitting TRBD2. Germline V gives CDR1 DFQATT, CDR2 SNEGSKA (reference sequence). J lost 1 base, V lost 5 bases, and 2 bases had no gene match. This CDR3 contains 13 residues. CDR3 residues: CSADSGGTDTQYF. In nucleotides, the CDR3 is TGCAGTGCTGATAGCGGGGGCACAGATACGCAGTATTTT.

The rearrangement uses TRBV7-2 and TRBJ2-5; maybe TRBD2 (6 bases). The CDR3 contains 14 residues. V lost 1 base, J lost 11 bases, and 17 bases lay in between. Germline CDR1 and CDR2: SGHTA and FQGNSA. The CDR3 sequence is CASSLVSGTREQYF. The CDR3 DNA is TGTGCCAGCAGCTTAGTCTCCGGCACCCGGGAGCAGTACTTC. The full variable domain, completed using reference TRBV7-2 and TRBJ2-5, is GAGVSQSPSNKVTEKGKDVELRCDPISGHTALYWYRQSLGQGLEFLIYFQGNSAPDKSGLPSDRFSAERTGGSVSTLTIQRTQQEDSAVYLCASSLVSGTREQYFGPGTRLLVL.

This chain uses TRBV7-2 with TRBJ2-7; 8 bases are shared with TRBD2. Per germline, CDR1 SGHTA and CDR2 FQGNSA. Germline trimming cut 2 bases from V and 0 bases from J; bases unmatched to any gene: 3. The CDR3 runs to 15 residues. The CDR3 is CASSLTLAGSYEQYF. The CDR3 DNA is TGTGCCAGCAGCTTAACGCTAGCGGGCTCCTACGAGCAGTACTTC.

The V gene is TRBV20-1, the J gene TRBJ2-4; no firm D call. The germline V gene encodes CDR1 DFQATT and CDR2 SNEGSKA (reference sequence). Trimming shortened V by 1 base and J by 8 bases, and 18 bases separated the two germline ends. CDR3 length: 15 residues. The CDR3 spells CSARVPVNIGDIQYF. DNA for the CDR3: TGCAGTGCTAGAGTCCCTGTCAATATTGGGGACATTCAGTACTTC.

V usage is TRBV15 and J usage is TRBJ1-4; D uncertain. CDR1 is LNHNV, CDR2 YYDKDF, per germline (reference sequence). The CDR3 runs 15 residues. V was cut by 0 bases and J by 10 bases, with 15 bases left in between. This CDR3 reads CATSRDLSRSGKLFF. CDR3 in DNA: TGTGCCACCAGCAGAGATCTTTCCAGATCTGGAAAACTGTTTTTT.